This T cell receptor beta chain came from a study of blood T cell repertoires in COVID-19. Study as a whole: Sample material is recorded as cDNA or gDNA derived from T cells, B-cell-depleted T cells, or PBMCs.

As regards this clone: Additional DNA sequences in this sample encode the identical CDR3.

Recruited during active infection, patients (from Seattle) were subsequently followed longitudinally. The assay was immunoSEQ multiplex PCR, and TCRdb's table has in-frame clones only and misses some. This sample carries approximately 500,000 clones, about 88% of them seen once, and the ten largest clones take 7.5% to 9.5%. Sequenced sample: peripheral blood. The receptor was isolated from a woman aged 50 to 65 with COVID-19, enrolled during active disease.

The CDR3 sequence is CASSLEAVTGELFF. The CDR3 DNA reads as TGCGCCAGCAGCTTGGAGGCGGTAACCGGGGAGCTGTTTTTT. The chain uses TRBV5-1 and TRBJ2-2; D remains ambiguous. This CDR3 comprises 14 residues. V lost 0 bases and J 5 bases, leaving 8 bases between the germline ends. The germline gives CDR1 SGHRS, CDR2 YFSETQ.